One sample yielded the 14 T cell receptor beta chains listed below, sequenced in a study of cytomegalovirus exposure and HLA in healthy donors. PCR primers comprised 60 Vbeta and 13 Jbeta primers. The table came from immunoSEQ multiplex PCR; TCRdb's copy has only in-frame clones and leaves some out. In the table there are roughly 150,000 clones, more than 65% of which are singletons. The sequencing sample was made of PBMCs. The receptors were sampled from a man aged 25-40 years in good health and CMV-seronegative.

Only one count was recorded for this clone. The same CDR3 also results from other DNA sequences found in this sample. The CDR3 DNA reads TGTGCCAGCAGTCTAGTTCCGTTCCTCAATCAGCCCCAGCATTTT. It translates to CASSLVPFLNQPQHF. The rearrangement joins TRBV28 to TRBJ1-5; D uncertain. The V end was cut by 5 bases, the J end by 3 bases, with 14 bases between. The CDR3 has 15 residues. Per germline, CDR1 MDHEN and CDR2 SYDVKM.

This clone was found a few times. The DNA of the CDR3 is TGTGCCAGCAGTGGACAGGGTGCTGGGATCACTGAAGCTTTCTTT. Protein sequence: CASSGQGAGITEAFF. The chain is built from TRBV2 and TRBJ1-1; TRBD1 matches 7 bases. J lost 4 bases, V lost 4 bases, and 9 bases had no gene match. Per the germline V gene, CDR1 is SNHLY and CDR2 is FYNNEI. The CDR3 extends over 15 amino acids.

This chain links TRBV6-5 with TRBJ1-5; D is undetermined. The CDR3 has 15 amino acids. CDR1 is MNHEY and CDR2 is SVGAGI in the germline V gene. Deletions cut 3 bases from V and 0 bases from J, with 9 bases between. As DNA, the CDR3 is TGTGCCAGCAGTTATAACAGAAATAGCAATCAGCCCCAGCATTTT. Protein product: CASSYNRNSNQPQHF.

The J gene is TRBJ2-7, the V gene TRBV18, with 12 bases lining up with TRBD2. V was pared by 4 bases and J by 5 bases, with 3 bases of the junction left unmatched. The CDR3 is 14 residues long. In germline, CDR1 is KGHSH, CDR2 LQKENI. CDR3 protein: CASSLLAGGDEQYF. The CDR3 region has the DNA TGTGCCAGCTCACTCCTAGCGGGAGGGGACGAGCAGTACTTC.

The chain links TRBV5-1 to TRBJ2-2; 8 nucleotides line up with TRBD1. From germline, CDR1 is SGHRS and CDR2 YFSETQ. This CDR3 contains 16 residues. Trimming took 0 bases from V and 4 from J; bases not matched to a gene: 5. This CDR3 reads CASSLAGQGGTGELFF. CDR3 bases: TGCGCCAGCAGCTTGGCCGGACAGGGTGGCACCGGGGAGCTGTTTTTT.

The chain links TRBV6-6 to TRBJ1-1; no clear D gene. Trimming removed 2 bases from V and 5 bases from J, with 9 bases in between. Germline-derived CDR1 and CDR2 are MNHNY and SVGAGI (reference sequence). The CDR3 extends over 13 amino acids. The DNA for the CDR3 is TGTGCCAGCAGTTACGGGAGGGAAACTGAAGCTTTCTTT. It is translated as CASSYGRETEAFF.

Comments on this clone: At one end the junction does not follow the germline gene, possibly because of a read error. The chain joins TRBV23-1 to TRBJ2-7, with D possibly TRBD2 on 5 matching bases. TRBV23-1 is treated as an ORF (open reading frame) with a function not yet certain. There are 11 residues in the CDR3. CDR3 protein: CASSQLRGGLF. For the CDR3, the DNA is TGCGCCAGCAGTCAATTAAGAGGCGGGCTGTTC.

V and J are TRBV18 and TRBJ1-5, with 9 bases lining up with TRBD1. Germline CDR1 and CDR2: KGHSH and LQKENI. The CDR3 loop spans 13 amino acids. J was trimmed by 5 bases and V by 8 bases; bases with no gene match: 4. For the CDR3, the DNA is TGTGCCAGCACCACAGGGGGCGATCAGCCCCAGCATTTT. This gives the protein CASTTGGDQPQHF.

This chain joins TRBV27 and TRBJ1-1, with D perhaps TRBD1 (6 bases). Trimming removed 2 bases from V and 2 bases from J, with 9 bases in between. This CDR3 spans 14 amino acids. The germline gives CDR1 MNHEY, CDR2 SMNVEV (reference sequence). In nucleotides, the CDR3 is TGTGCCAGCAGTTTAACAGGGATAAACACTGAAGCTTTCTTT. Translating it yields CASSLTGINTEAFF.

The rearrangement links TRBV13 to TRBJ2-5, with 9 bases that match TRBD1. CDR3 size: 14 residues. Germline V CDR1 and CDR2: PRHDT, FYEKMQ (reference sequence). J lost 4 bases, V lost 2 bases, and 2 bases had no gene match. The CDR3 DNA is TGTGCCAGCAGCTTAACAGGGGGCTCAGAGACCCAGTACTTC. Translated: CASSLTGGSETQYF.

V is TRBV29-1 and J is TRBJ2-1; D call uncertain. CDR3 length: 12 amino acids. From germline, CDR1 is SQVTM and CDR2 ANQGSEA. Trimming shortened V by 2 bases and J by 6 bases, and 8 bases separated the two germline ends. The DNA of the CDR3 is TGCAGCGTTGAATGGCTCGTCAATGAGCAGTTCTTC. Residues: CSVEWLVNEQFF.

The rearrangement links TRBV28 to TRBJ2-3, with D perhaps matching TRBD2 (5 bases). V gave up 5 bases and J gave up 9 bases, with 12 bases separating them. The CDR3 runs 12 residues. Per germline, CDR1 MDHEN and CDR2 SYDVKM. The DNA of the CDR3 is TGTGCCAGCAGTGTCGGGGAGTACACGCAGTATTTT. It is translated as CASSVGEYTQYF.

This chain connects TRBV7-2 to TRBJ2-7, with 7 bases identical to TRBD2. CDR1 is SGHTA, CDR2 FQGNSA, per germline. The junction had 11 bases not matched to a gene; V was cut back by 5 bases and J by 1 base. The CDR3 runs to 16 residues. CDR3 DNA sequence: TGTGCCAGCAGCCAAAAGGGTGCTAGCGGATCCTACGAGCAGTACTTC. Its protein product is CASSQKGASGSYEQYF.

The V and J genes are TRBV6-5 and TRBJ2-5, with 8 bases lining up with TRBD2. J lost 4 bases, V lost 2 bases, and 3 bases had no gene match. CDR1 and CDR2 from the germline V gene are MNHEY and SVGAGI. This CDR3 spans 14 amino acids. The CDR3 region has the DNA TGTGCCAGCAGTTACGCGGGGGGAGGAGAGACCCAGTACTTC. Residues: CASSYAGGGETQYF.